Below, one T cell receptor (beta chain) is given with its context. The CDR3 length is 14 residues. After removal of 5 bases from V and 2 bases from J, the junction contained 5 bases not matched to a gene. The V gene's germline CDR1 is MGHRA and CDR2 YSYEKL. Thyroid ultrasound, orbital computed tomography, clinical symptoms, and serum thyroxine and TRAb underpinned diagnoses. Using around 10 ml of fresh peripheral blood, PBMCs were prepared. This record belongs to a study of T cells in Graves' hyperthyroidism and ophthalmopathy. About the research overall: Specimen type is peripheral blood, collected at initial diagnosis prior to any treatment.

RNA transcripts yielded amplified TCR beta CDR3 regions. HTBI primers were the set used in a first-round RT-PCR of the TCR CDR3. In TCRdb, the multiplex PCR reads were re-called with MiXCR into one record per CDR3 protein. The table has 300,000 to 450,000 distinct CDR3 sequences, about 14% seen once. J is TRBJ2-5 and V is TRBV4-1, with 7 bases identical to TRBD2. This clonotype originated in a woman in her twenties or thirties with Graves' ophthalmopathy. Sequencing was performed on blood. The CDR3 DNA follows: TGCGCCAGCAGCTACCTCGGGGGGCAAGAGACCCAGTACTTC. Translated: CASSYLGGQETQYF.